A selection of T cell receptor beta chains follows, all from one sample in a study of blood T cell repertoires in COVID-19. TCRdb's table, derived via immunoSEQ multiplex PCR, lists solely in-frame clones and lacks some. The table has 250,000 or so clones, 88% seen once. The sequencing input was peripheral blood. The receptor set was obtained from an elderly man with acute or convalescent COVID-19. Both conserved end residues are part of each CDR3. The D gene is left open where the match is weak. Expanded clones are given a class, and other clones once, few, many or no size at all.

abundance	j_gene	d_gene	v_gene	CDR3aa	CDR3nt
-	TRBJ1-2	TRBD1	TRBV27	CASSRDRNYGYTF	TGTGCCAGCAGTCGGGACAGAAACTATGGCTACACCTTC
-	TRBJ1-1	-	TRBV6-5	CASSSTGSAEAFF	TGTGCCAGCAGCAGCACAGGGAGCGCTGAAGCTTTCTTT
-	TRBJ2-7	TRBD1	TRBV7-2	CASSHRTGTYEQYF	TGTGCCAGCAGCCACCGGACAGGTACCTACGAGCAGTACTTC
-	TRBJ2-5	-	TRBV5-4	CASSFKAGLETQYF	TGTGCCAGCAGCTTTAAGGCAGGGCTGGAGACCCAGTACTTC
once	TRBJ2-2	-	TRBV6-5	CASRLKITGELFF	TGTGCCAGCAGGCTAAAGATAACCGGGGAGCTGTTTTTT
-	TRBJ2-3	TRBD2	TRBV5-1	CASSRTSGGTDTQYF	TGCGCCAGCAGCAGGACTAGCGGGGGCACAGATACGCAGTATTTT
-	TRBJ1-5	TRBD1	TRBV6-4	CASSDLTRTGLLYNNQPQHF	TGTGCCAGCAGTGACTTGACTCGGACAGGTTTATTATATAACAATCAGCCCCAGCATTTT
-	TRBJ2-5	-	TRBV27	CASSFDREETQYF	TGTGCCAGCAGTTTCGACAGAGAAGAGACCCAGTACTTC
-	TRBJ1-2	-	TRBV6-6	CASRSTGSNYGYTF	TGTGCCAGCAGGTCGACAGGAAGTAACTATGGCTACACCTTC
-	TRBJ2-3	-	TRBV18	CASSPRAGLEVDTQYF	TGTGCCAGCTCACCAAGGGCTGGACTCGAGGTAGATACGCAGTATTTT
-	TRBJ1-4	TRBD1	TRBV3-1/TRBV3-2	CASSRADRDEKLFF	TGTGCCAGCAGCCGGGCGGACAGGGATGAAAAACTGTTTTTT